This entry lists 2 T cell receptor beta chains sequenced from one sample in a study of T cells after yellow fever vaccination. MiXCR, applied by TCRdb to the 5' RACE reads, yields one record per CDR3 protein. The table has roughly 340,000 distinct CDR3 sequences, 3.5% to 4.5% seen once. This material consisted of PBMCs, taken 5 days after the yellow fever booster vaccination. The source is a man aged 18 to 29 who received the YFV17D yellow fever vaccine.

A few counts support this clonotype. The chain recombines TRBV3-1 with TRBJ1-2; the D is unclear. The CDR3 has 16 amino acids. Germline loops: CDR1 LGHDT, CDR2 YNNKEL (reference sequence). V lost 2 bases to trimming and J lost 4 bases, with 17 bases between them. The CDR3: CASSQLGREVGYGYTF. The CDR3 DNA reads as TGTGCCAGCAGCCAACTAGGACGGGAGGTTGGCTATGGCTACACCTTC.

This clonotype has at least ten counts. The chain joins TRBV2 to TRBJ1-4; 8 nucleotides align to TRBD1. V dropped 8 bases and J dropped 8; count of bases not matched to a gene: 10. This CDR3 contains 14 residues. Per germline, CDR1 SNHLY and CDR2 FYNNEI. The CDR3: CASGAGGGDEKLFF. CDR3 nucleotides: TGTGCCAGCGGCGCAGGGGGCGGAGACGAAAAACTGTTTTTT.